These T cell receptor beta chains were read from a single sample in a study of blood T cell repertoires in COVID-19. Only in-frame clones appear in the TCRdb table, and some are missing; sequencing was by immunoSEQ multiplex PCR. Of hundreds of thousands of clones in the sample, 70% to 90% were seen once. The sample comprised peripheral blood. Receptors were obtained from a man aged 45 to 65 with acute or convalescent COVID-19. Both conserved end residues are part of each CDR3. A D gene is named only where the DNA matches it firmly. Rows give clone size only sometimes, using once, few, many, or a class for an expanded clone.

v_call	d_call	j_call	cdr3_length	clone_size	cdr3_aa	cdr3_nt
TRBV29-1	NA	TRBJ1-2	13	NA	CSVDSMEAYGYTF	TGCAGCGTTGATTCGATGGAGGCCTATGGCTACACCTTC
TRBV18	NA	TRBJ2-6	16	NA	CASSPRDSSGANVLTF	TGTGCCAGCTCACCACGCGACAGCTCTGGGGCCAACGTCCTGACTTTC
TRBV11-2	NA	TRBJ1-2	15	NA	CASSPGRSGNYGYTF	TGTGCCAGCAGCCCAGGGAGGAGCGGGAACTATGGCTACACCTTC
TRBV18	NA	TRBJ2-7	17	NA	CASSQREVGGYYYEQYF	TGTGCCAGCTCACAGAGGGAAGTGGGAGGCTACTACTACGAGCAGTACTTC
TRBV5-1	TRBD2	TRBJ2-2	17	NA	CASSYLTSGANTGELFF	TGCGCCAGCAGCTACCTGACTAGCGGGGCGAACACCGGGGAGCTGTTTTTT
TRBV7-9	NA	TRBJ1-6	14	NA	CASSFNSGERPLHF	TGTGCCAGCAGCTTCAACTCAGGGGAACGACCCCTCCACTTT
TRBV5-8	TRBD1	TRBJ2-3	15	NA	CASSPGQRYTDTQYF	TGTGCCAGCAGCCCGGGACAGAGATACACAGATACGCAGTATTTT
TRBV5-5	NA	TRBJ1-4	15	NA	CASSGRTATNEKLFF	TGTGCCAGCAGCGGAAGGACAGCAACTAATGAAAAACTGTTTTTT
TRBV18	NA	TRBJ1-5	18	NA	CASSNTGRATLSNQPQHF	TGTGCCAGCTCTAACACAGGAAGAGCCACATTAAGCAATCAGCCCCAGCATTTT
TRBV2	TRBD2	TRBJ2-7	17	few	CASSESSGGSRSYEQYF	TGTGCCAGCAGTGAATCTAGCGGAGGGAGCAGATCCTACGAGCAGTACTTC
TRBV10-2	NA	TRBJ2-7	13	NA	CASSESYGTGLYF	TGCGCCAGCAGTGAGTCATATGGGACGGGACTGTACTTC
TRBV14	NA	TRBJ2-5	15	once	CASSQDQGRGETQYF	TGTGCCAGCAGCCAAGATCAGGGCCGGGGGGAGACCCAGTACTTC
TRBV19	NA	TRBJ1-1	14	NA	CASSIVRGGTEAFF	TGTGCCAGTAGTATAGTAAGGGGGGGGACTGAAGCTTTCTTT
TRBV5-1	NA	TRBJ1-1	16	NA	CASSLDSVRVNTEAFF	TGCGCCAGCAGCTTGGATTCGGTCAGGGTGAACACTGAAGCTTTCTTT
TRBV7-3	TRBD1	TRBJ1-1	14	NA	CASSLSGGYTEAFF	TGTGCCAGCAGCTTATCAGGGGGCTACACTGAAGCTTTCTTT
TRBV5-1	NA	TRBJ2-5	12	NA	CASSERQETQYF	TGCGCCAGCAGCGAGAGACAAGAGACCCAGTACTTC
TRBV14	TRBD1	TRBJ1-2	12	NA	CASSRDRGGYTF	TGTGCCAGCAGCCGCGACAGGGGCGGCTACACCTTC
TRBV19	NA	TRBJ1-2	17	few	CASSPGQANLGNYGYTF	TGTGCCAGTAGCCCCGGTCAGGCGAACCTCGGTAACTATGGCTACACCTTC
TRBV15	TRBD2	TRBJ2-5	15	NA	CATSIGGAVGETQYF	TGTGCCACCAGCATCGGGGGGGCGGTGGGAGAGACCCAGTACTTC
TRBV4-1	TRBD1	TRBJ1-5	17	NA	CASSQTTGTGVNQPQHF	TGCGCCAGCAGCCAAACCACGGGGACAGGGGTTAATCAGCCCCAGCATTTT
TRBV6-5	NA	TRBJ1-2	13	NA	CASSPNRRGGYTF	TGTGCCAGCAGCCCGAACAGGCGGGGCGGCTACACCTTC
TRBV18	TRBD1	TRBJ1-2	13	NA	CASSWDRNYGYTF	TGTGCCAGCTCATGGGACAGAAACTATGGCTACACCTTC
TRBV5-5	TRBD1	TRBJ1-1	18	NA	CASSPAPGQGEWSTEAFF	TGTGCCAGCAGCCCGGCACCGGGACAGGGAGAATGGAGCACTGAAGCTTTCTTT
TRBV28	NA	TRBJ1-2	13	NA	CASSLGGHYGYTF	TGTGCCAGCAGTTTAGGAGGGCACTATGGCTACACCTTC
TRBV29-1	NA	TRBJ2-2	12	NA	CSVRLNTGELFF	TGCAGCGTCAGACTCAACACCGGGGAGCTGTTTTTT
TRBV6-5	NA	TRBJ2-5	13	NA	CASLGTYQETQYF	TGTGCCAGCCTGGGGACTTACCAAGAGACCCAGTACTTC
TRBV5-1	TRBD1	TRBJ2-7	16	NA	CASSLAPGQGAWEQYF	TGCGCCAGCAGCTTGGCACCGGGACAGGGGGCATGGGAGCAGTACTTC
TRBV28	TRBD1	TRBJ1-5	14	NA	CASSQGQFNQPQHF	TGTGCCAGCAGTCAGGGACAGTTCAATCAGCCCCAGCATTTT
TRBV30	TRBD2	TRBJ2-1	15	NA	CAWSASKRGRIEQFF	TGTGCCTGGAGTGCCTCAAAGCGGGGGCGGATTGAGCAGTTCTTC
TRBV7-9	NA	TRBJ1-6	17	NA	CASSSRRGASYNSPLHF	TGTGCCAGCAGCTCCCGCCGGGGGGCGTCCTATAATTCACCCCTCCACTTT
TRBV5-1	TRBD1	TRBJ1-1	14	NA	CASSLEISQGGAFF	TGCGCCAGCAGCTTGGAAATTTCCCAGGGGGGAGCTTTCTTT
TRBV7-9	NA	TRBJ2-5	15	NA	CASSSGQGFGETQYF	TGTGCCAGCAGCTCGGGCCAGGGCTTCGGGGAGACCCAGTACTTC
TRBV13	NA	TRBJ1-3	14	NA	CASSSGWAGNTIYF	TGTGCCAGCAGCTCGGGGTGGGCTGGAAACACCATATATTTT
TRBV29-1	NA	TRBJ1-6	19	NA	CSVESKGRGEGSYNSPLHF	TGCAGCGTTGAATCCAAGGGGCGGGGCGAAGGCTCCTATAATTCACCCCTCCACTTT
TRBV2	TRBD1	TRBJ1-2	15	NA	CASRRLGTGPDGYTF	TGTGCCAGCAGACGACTTGGGACAGGGCCCGATGGCTACACCTTC
TRBV7-2	NA	TRBJ1-2	15	NA	CASRSGGLGLYGYTF	TGTGCCAGCAGAAGTGGGGGGTTAGGCCTCTATGGCTACACCTTC
TRBV9	TRBD1	TRBJ1-4	14	once	CASSVQTGGEKLFF	TGTGCCAGCAGCGTACAGACAGGGGGTGAAAAACTGTTTTTT
TRBV7-8	TRBD1	TRBJ2-5	17	NA	CASSFTLGQSYQETQYF	TGTGCCAGCAGCTTCACCTTGGGACAGTCCTACCAAGAGACCCAGTACTTC
TRBV6-6	NA	TRBJ2-1	15	once	CASSYGGGNYNEQFF	TGTGCCAGCAGTTACGGCGGGGGCAATTACAATGAGCAGTTCTTC
TRBV11-2	NA	TRBJ1-5	13	NA	CASSLTDNQPQHF	TGTGCCAGCAGCTTAACAGACAATCAGCCCCAGCATTTT
TRBV12-3/TRBV12-4	NA	TRBJ1-2	13	NA	CASSNRDLGGYTF	TGTGCCAGCAGCAACAGGGACCTCGGGGGCTACACCTTC
TRBV6-5	TRBD1	TRBJ1-2	14	NA	CASSPPTGAYGYTF	TGTGCCAGCAGTCCGCCGACAGGGGCATACGGCTACACCTTC
TRBV14	NA	TRBJ2-1	14	NA	CASSQIGTVDEQFF	TGTGCCAGCAGCCAAATCGGTACGGTAGATGAGCAGTTCTTC
TRBV6-4	NA	TRBJ1-1	14	NA	CASNEDRQNTEAFF	TGTGCCAGCAATGAAGACAGGCAGAACACTGAAGCTTTCTTT
TRBV12-3/TRBV12-4	TRBD1	TRBJ2-4	13	NA	CASRTGVLNIQYF	TGTGCCAGCAGAACAGGGGTGTTAAACATTCAGTACTTC
TRBV5-6	TRBD2	TRBJ2-1	19	once	CASSYRTSGTPNSYNEQFF	TGTGCCAGCAGCTATAGGACTAGCGGGACTCCAAACTCCTACAATGAGCAGTTCTTC
TRBV2	NA	TRBJ1-6	14	NA	CASNQILNNSPLHF	TGTGCCAGCAACCAGATTTTAAATAATTCACCCCTCCACTTT
TRBV25-1	TRBD2	TRBJ2-6	17	NA	CASSATSGGDGANVLTF	TGTGCCAGCAGTGCTACTAGCGGGGGGGACGGGGCCAACGTCCTGACTTTC
TRBV10-1	NA	TRBJ1-2	13	NA	CASSNSPNYGYTF	TGCGCCAGCAGTAACAGCCCTAACTATGGCTACACCTTC
TRBV6-1	TRBD1	TRBJ1-5	14	NA	CASSQDRGYQPQHF	TGTGCCAGCAGCCAAGACAGGGGGTATCAGCCCCAGCATTTT
TRBV21-1	NA	TRBJ1-6	12	NA	CASSKTNSPLHF	TGTGCCAGCAGCAAAACAAATTCACCCCTCCACTTT
TRBV19	NA	TRBJ1-5	15	NA	CASSTGEYSNQPQHF	TGTGCCAGTAGTACAGGGGAATATAGCAATCAGCCCCAGCATTTT